This T cell receptor (beta chain) is from a study of Ad26.COV2.S vaccination and SARS-CoV-2 variants. The ends lost 4 bases at V and 8 bases at J; junction bases unmatched: 15. Germline assignment: CDR1 MNHEY and CDR2 SVGEGT. The CDR3 spans 16 residues. Treatment in this sample: over 15 received Ad26.COV2.S at low or high dose, single or two shots; roughly five received placebo; per-sample allocation not given. The investigators took samples on day 63 after the first vaccine or placebo injection. The sample came from a Boston adult aged 18-55 years. Findings and caveats of the study: Vaccinated and placebo-treated recipients had similar non-spike TCR breadth. Measures of TCR breadth and depth may have fallen short of total T cell responses. The study found higher spike-specific TCR breadth in vaccine than placebo recipients.

Turning to this clone: No antigen is known for it.

Here immunoSEQ multiplex PCR was the method, and the copy in TCRdb shows in-frame clones only, minus some. This repertoire shows more than 300,000 clones, around 88% found once; its top ten account for about 10%. Source: peripheral blood, taken in a trial of Ad26.COV2.S vaccine versus placebo. The receptor comes from a person aged 18-60 years who received the Ad26.COV2.S COVID-19 vaccine or a placebo. The chain couples TRBV6-2 or TRBV6-3 to TRBJ1-2; 8 bases fit TRBD1. The CDR3: CASSWWDRSILIGYTF. The DNA for the CDR3 is TGTGCCAGCAGTTGGTGGGACAGGTCGATTCTAATCGGCTACACCTTC.